This TCR beta chain was sequenced in a study of CD8 T cells in Susac syndrome. Study findings and constraints: That the number of individuals in its TCR sequencing and HLA analysis was relatively small was acknowledged by the study.

Reverse transcription of 0.5 to 1 ug RNA was performed with random hexamers. It was immunoSEQ multiplex PCR that amplified TCR beta CDR3 across 54 Vbeta and 13 Jbeta. TCRdb re-analysed the immunoSEQ multiplex PCR reads in MiXCR, keeping a single row per CDR3 protein. This table holds about 200,000 distinct CDR3 sequences, 90% to 96% found once. CD8+ and CD4+ T cells circulating in blood were sequenced for TCR beta. The patients serving as multiple sclerosis controls were treatment-naive. They had stable or active relapsing-remitting disease and fulfilled revised McDonald criteria. After removal of 6 bases from V and 2 bases from J, the junction contained 4 bases not matched to a gene. This CDR3 has 15 residues. Details on this clonotype: What it recognizes is unknown.

This TCR was recovered from a human donor with multiple sclerosis. Sequencing used CD4+ T cells from PBMCs. This chain joins TRBV12-3 or TRBV12-4 and TRBJ1-6; 7 bases align to TRBD1. CDR3 bases: TGTGCCAGCAGCCGACAGGGTCCCTATAATTCACCCCTCCACTTT. The encoded protein is CASSRQGPYNSPLHF.